A selection of T cell receptor beta chains follows, all from one sample in a study of blood T cell repertoires in COVID-19. Generated by immunoSEQ multiplex PCR, the TCRdb table keeps only in-frame clones and is missing some. The sample holds about 170,000 clones, 79% seen once. Sequencing was performed on PBMCs or T cells enriched from blood (not recorded which). Receptors originate from a woman in her seventies in a cohort exposed to, infected with or recovered from COVID-19 (not recorded which). Each CDR3 is given with its conserved first and last residue. D genes are given only for firm matches. Clone size is shown for a subset of rows, as once, few, many or a class of expanded clone.

J gene,V gene,clone size,D gene,CDR3 protein,CDR3 DNA
TRBJ2-5,TRBV5-1,.,.,CASSLGVQETQYF,TGCGCCAGCAGCTTGGGAGTCCAAGAGACCCAGTACTTC
TRBJ2-5,TRBV5-1,.,TRBD1,CASSLAGTGGETQYF,TGCGCCAGCAGCTTGGCCGGGACAGGGGGCGAGACCCAGTACTTC
TRBJ2-7,TRBV2,.,.,CASSEVRERFSYEQYF,TGTGCCAGCAGTGAAGTCCGGGAGCGGTTCTCCTACGAGCAGTACTTC
TRBJ2-1,TRBV11-2,.,TRBD2,CASSLETSGRIEQFF,TGTGCCAGCAGCTTAGAAACTAGCGGGAGAATCGAGCAGTTCTTC
TRBJ1-4,TRBV27,.,.,CASSRRGGTFFGKLFF,TGTGCCAGCAGCAGGAGGGGGGGGACTTTCTTTGGAAAACTGTTTTTT
TRBJ1-5,TRBV4-1,.,.,CASSQVSGWSNQPQHF,TGCGCCAGCAGCCAAGTCAGCGGATGGAGCAATCAGCCCCAGCATTTT
TRBJ2-4,TRBV19,.,.,CASSPYQGRENIQYF,TGTGCCAGTAGCCCATACCAGGGGAGGGAGAACATTCAGTACTTC
TRBJ1-5,TRBV28,.,.,CASSPPGIGNQPQHF,TGTGCCAGCAGTCCCCCAGGGATTGGCAATCAGCCCCAGCATTTT
TRBJ2-3,TRBV7-2,.,.,CASSLTREDTQYF,TGTGCCAGCAGCTTAACCCGGGAAGATACGCAGTATTTT
TRBJ2-5,TRBV29-1,.,.,CSVTRVGETQYF,TGCAGCGTTACCAGGGTTGGGGAGACCCAGTACTTC
TRBJ1-2,TRBV24-1,.,TRBD1,CATSDQTGYDGYTF,TGTGCCACCAGTGACCAGACAGGGTACGATGGCTACACCTTC
TRBJ1-5,TRBV10-2,.,.,CASSFTDNQPQHF,TGCGCCAGCAGTTTCACAGACAATCAGCCCCAGCATTTT
TRBJ2-2,TRBV5-1,.,.,CASSQGHSDTGELFF,TGCGCCAGCAGCCAGGGCCACTCGGACACCGGGGAGCTGTTTTTT
TRBJ1-4,TRBV5-1,few,.,CASSLGFTGNEKLFF,TGCGCCAGCAGCTTGGGATTTACAGGGAATGAAAAACTGTTTTTT
TRBJ2-2,TRBV4-1,.,.,CASSRQTNTGELFF,TGCGCCAGCAGTCGACAGACCAACACCGGGGAGCTGTTTTTT
TRBJ2-5,TRBV5-4,.,TRBD1,CASKLQGSQETQYF,TGTGCCAGCAAACTACAGGGGAGCCAAGAGACCCAGTACTTC
TRBJ2-1,TRBV24-1,.,.,CATSATPGQGLRSEQFF,TGTGCCACCAGCGCAACTCCGGGACAAGGGTTGCGGAGTGAGCAGTTCTTC
TRBJ2-5,TRBV6-6,.,.,CANRAGAQETQYF,TGTGCCAACAGGGCTGGGGCACAGGAGACCCAGTACTTC
TRBJ1-1,TRBV7-2,.,.,CASSFTTGTEAFF,TGTGCCAGCAGTTTCACGACAGGTACTGAAGCTTTCTTT
TRBJ2-7,TRBV6-1,.,.,CASSENNYPYEQYF,TGTGCCAGCAGTGAAAATAACTATCCCTACGAGCAGTACTTC
TRBJ2-1,TRBV5-4,.,TRBD2,CASSESGTSGEQFF,TGTGCCAGCAGCGAATCCGGGACTAGCGGTGAGCAGTTCTTC
TRBJ1-1,TRBV19,few,.,CASSTQGNTEAFF,TGTGCCAGTAGTACTCAGGGGAACACTGAAGCTTTCTTT
TRBJ2-3,TRBV9,.,TRBD1,CASSPRTGHTDTQYF,TGTGCCAGCAGCCCCCGGACAGGGCACACAGATACGCAGTATTTT
TRBJ2-1,TRBV14,few,TRBD1,CASSQQSGQAGEQFF,TGTGCCAGCAGCCAACAATCGGGACAGGCCGGCGAGCAGTTCTTC
TRBJ2-1,TRBV7-3,.,TRBD2,CASSLLGLAGGLRGYNEQFF,TGTGCCAGCAGCTTATTGGGACTAGCGGGAGGGCTGAGGGGCTACAATGAGCAGTTCTTC
TRBJ1-2,TRBV5-4,few,TRBD1,CASSLGGQGAYYGYTF,TGTGCCAGCAGCTTGGGGGGACAGGGGGCTTACTATGGCTACACCTTC
TRBJ2-7,TRBV20-1,.,.,CSAIANYEQYF,TGCAGTGCTATAGCTAACTACGAGCAGTACTTC
TRBJ2-3,TRBV4-1,few,.,CASSPRELDTDTQYF,TGCGCCAGCAGCCCCCGAGAACTAGACACAGATACGCAGTATTTT
TRBJ2-6,TRBV27,.,.,CASGGRGSGANVLTF,TGTGCCAGCGGCGGAAGGGGCTCTGGGGCCAACGTCCTGACTTTC
TRBJ2-2,TRBV19,.,TRBD1,CASNRGPWNAGELFF,TGTGCCAGTAACAGGGGCCCTTGGAACGCCGGGGAGCTGTTTTTT
TRBJ1-4,TRBV10-3,.,TRBD1,CAISGTGDEKLFF,TGTGCCATCAGTGGGACAGGCGACGAAAAACTGTTTTTT
TRBJ2-3,TRBV3-1/TRBV3-2,.,TRBD2,CASSPKREWADTQYF,TGTGCCAGCAGCCCAAAGCGGGAGTGGGCAGATACGCAGTATTTT
TRBJ2-3,TRBV29-1,.,.,CSASTRRAGDTQYF,TGCAGCGCCTCGACGCGGAGGGCGGGAGATACGCAGTATTTT
TRBJ2-4,TRBV11-1,few,.,CASGTGQMGHIQYF,TGTGCCAGCGGAACAGGACAGATGGGGCACATTCAGTACTTC
TRBJ1-2,TRBV7-8,.,.,CASSSLAWQGGGYTF,TGTGCCAGCAGCTCCCTAGCATGGCAGGGAGGTGGCTACACCTTC
TRBJ1-2,TRBV27,.,.,CASSNNINYGYTF,TGTGCCAGCAGTAACAACATTAACTATGGCTACACCTTC
TRBJ1-4,TRBV7-2,few,TRBD1,CASTRQGAANEKLFF,TGTGCCAGCACAAGACAGGGGGCGGCTAATGAAAAACTGTTTTTT
TRBJ1-5,TRBV3-1/TRBV3-2,few,TRBD1,CASSPTGAGQPQHF,TGTGCCAGCAGTCCTACAGGGGCTGGTCAGCCCCAGCATTTT
TRBJ1-2,TRBV6-5,.,TRBD1,CASSYSDRGIYGYTF,TGTGCCAGCAGTTACTCGGACAGGGGAATCTATGGCTACACCTTC
TRBJ2-5,TRBV27,.,TRBD2,CASSSGSHQETQYF,TGTGCCAGCAGTAGCGGGAGCCACCAAGAGACCCAGTACTTC
TRBJ2-1,TRBV27,.,.,CASSLYRSEQFF,TGTGCCAGCAGTTTATATCGGAGCGAGCAGTTCTTC
TRBJ2-2,TRBV21-1,.,.,CASSKSGAPGELFF,TGTGCCAGCAGCAAGTCTGGGGCCCCCGGGGAGCTGTTTTTT
TRBJ2-3,TRBV7-9,.,.,CASSFLGIADTQYF,TGTGCCAGCAGCTTCCTAGGAATCGCAGATACGCAGTATTTT
TRBJ2-7,TRBV6-5,.,TRBD1,CASSGTETSYEQYF,TGTGCCAGCTCCGGGACAGAGACCTCCTACGAGCAGTACTTC
TRBJ2-3,TRBV9,once,.,CASSPTSLTDTQYF,TGTGCCAGCAGCCCTACTAGCCTCACAGATACGCAGTATTTT
TRBJ1-4,TRBV19,.,.,CASSIRPGQPPNEKLFF,TGTGCCAGTAGTATACGCCCCGGACAGCCACCTAATGAAAAACTGTTTTTT
TRBJ2-5,TRBV3-1/TRBV3-2,.,.,CASSQAYQETQYF,TGTGCCAGCAGCCAAGCTTACCAAGAGACCCAGTACTTC
TRBJ1-1,TRBV7-9,many,TRBD1,CASSLAETGMNTEAFF,TGTGCCAGCAGCTTAGCGGAGACAGGGATGAACACTGAAGCTTTCTTT
TRBJ1-2,TRBV2,.,.,CASSEGRNYGYTF,TGTGCCAGCAGCGAGGGCCGTAACTATGGCTACACCTTC
TRBJ2-5,TRBV9,.,TRBD1,CASSAAGGVVETQYF,TGTGCCAGCAGCGCAGCAGGGGGCGTCGTGGAGACCCAGTACTTC
TRBJ2-3,TRBV7-2,.,.,CASSVQGFPDTQYF,TGTGCCAGCAGCGTCCAGGGGTTCCCAGATACGCAGTATTTT
TRBJ2-1,TRBV11-2,.,.,CASSLDFYSANEQFF,TGTGCCAGCAGCTTAGACTTCTACAGTGCTAATGAGCAGTTCTTC
TRBJ1-6,TRBV3-1/TRBV3-2,.,.,CASATRTRNSPLHF,TGTGCCAGCGCCACCCGGACACGGAATTCACCCCTCCACTTT
TRBJ2-7,TRBV27,.,.,CASSGHGTYEQYF,TGTGCCAGCAGTGGACACGGTACCTACGAGCAGTACTTC
TRBJ1-5,TRBV15,few,.,CATSSLGGNQPQHF,TGTGCCACCAGCAGTTTAGGGGGCAATCAGCCCCAGCATTTT
TRBJ1-2,TRBV18,.,TRBD1,CASSNQRTGGDGYTF,TGTGCCAGCTCTAACCAGCGGACAGGTGGTGATGGCTACACCTTC
TRBJ2-2,TRBV19,.,TRBD2,CASSRLSGRMNTGELFF,TGTGCCAGTAGTCGACTTAGCGGGAGAATGAATACCGGGGAGCTGTTTTTT
TRBJ1-3,TRBV18,.,.,CASSSQGNGNTIYF,TGTGCCAGCTCATCTCAGGGGAACGGAAACACCATATATTTT
TRBJ2-1,TRBV21-1,.,.,CASSKAGGLGAQDEQFF,TGTGCCAGCAGCAAAGCTGGGGGACTTGGCGCCCAGGATGAGCAGTTCTTC
TRBJ2-2,TRBV7-9,.,.,CASSSYGVTGGGELFF,TGTGCCAGCAGCTCCTACGGGGTAACTGGTGGCGGGGAGCTGTTTTTT